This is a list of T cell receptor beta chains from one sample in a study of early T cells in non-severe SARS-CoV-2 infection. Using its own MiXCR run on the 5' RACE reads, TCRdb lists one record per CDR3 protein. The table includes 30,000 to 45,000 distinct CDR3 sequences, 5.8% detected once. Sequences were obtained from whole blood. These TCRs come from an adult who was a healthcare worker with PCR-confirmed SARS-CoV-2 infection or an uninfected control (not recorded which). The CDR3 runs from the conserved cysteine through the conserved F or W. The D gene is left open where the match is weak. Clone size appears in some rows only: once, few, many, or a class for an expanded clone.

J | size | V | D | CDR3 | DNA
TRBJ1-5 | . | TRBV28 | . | CASSLQGGQPQHF | TGTGCCAGCAGTTTACAGGGAGGACAGCCCCAGCATTTT
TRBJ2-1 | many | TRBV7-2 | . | CASSQGTGREQFF | TGTGCCAGCAGCCAGGGGACGGGACGGGAGCAGTTCTTC
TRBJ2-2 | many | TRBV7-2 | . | CASSPVGVAGVGELFF | TGTGCCAGCAGCCCCGTAGGGGTAGCAGGTGTCGGGGAGCTGTTTTTT
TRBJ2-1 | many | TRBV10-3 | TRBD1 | CAIRTQGAPYNEQFF | TGTGCCATCAGGACACAGGGGGCGCCGTACAATGAGCAGTTCTTC
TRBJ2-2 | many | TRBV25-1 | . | CATSPRTTSTGELFF | TGTGCCACAAGTCCCCGGACTACTTCCACCGGGGAGCTGTTTTTT
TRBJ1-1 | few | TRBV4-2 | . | CASSPDGGPFEAFF | TGTGCCAGCAGCCCGGACGGTGGGCCATTTGAAGCTTTCTTT
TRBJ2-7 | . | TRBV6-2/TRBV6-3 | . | CASSLGGSSVGQYF | TGTGCCAGCAGCTTGGGCGGATCTTCCGTGGGGCAGTACTTC
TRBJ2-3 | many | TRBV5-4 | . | CASSLYGGSTDTQYF | TGTGCCAGCAGCTTGTACGGCGGCAGCACAGATACGCAGTATTTT
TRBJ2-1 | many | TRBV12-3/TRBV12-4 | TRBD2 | CASSLRASGMGWFF | TGTGCCAGCAGTTTAAGGGCTAGCGGGATGGGGTGGTTCTTC
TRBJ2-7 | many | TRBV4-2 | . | CASSQGLWIRAEQYF | TGTGCCAGCAGCCAAGGTCTCTGGATCAGAGCGGAGCAGTACTTC
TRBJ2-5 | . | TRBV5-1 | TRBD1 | CASSTGQGLETQYF | TGCGCCAGCAGTACGGGACAGGGCCTTGAGACCCAGTACTTC
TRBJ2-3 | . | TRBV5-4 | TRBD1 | CAYLRQGASTDTQYF | TGTGCCTATCTTAGGCAGGGGGCAAGCACAGATACGCAGTATTTT
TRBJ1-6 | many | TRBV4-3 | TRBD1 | CASSQEGTGANSPLHF | TGCGCCAGCAGCCAAGAAGGGACAGGGGCGAATTCACCCCTCCACTTT
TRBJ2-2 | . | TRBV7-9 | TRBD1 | CASSFPTGEVDTGELFF | TGTGCCAGCAGCTTCCCGACAGGGGAGGTGGACACCGGGGAGCTGTTTTTT
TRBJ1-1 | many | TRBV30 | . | CAWGWGGNTEAFF | TGTGCCTGGGGTTGGGGGGGGAACACTGAAGCTTTCTTT
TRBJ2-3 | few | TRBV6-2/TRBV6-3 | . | CASNRRDADTQYF | TGTGCCAGCAACCGCAGGGATGCAGATACGCAGTATTTT
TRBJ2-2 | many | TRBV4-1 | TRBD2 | CASSRGSSGGTSNTGELFF | TGCGCCAGCAGCCGGGGGAGTAGCGGGGGGACCTCGAACACCGGGGAGCTGTTTTTT
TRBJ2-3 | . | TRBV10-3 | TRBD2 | CAISDRGSAGGTRYF | TGTGCCATCAGTGATCGGGGATCGGCGGGGGGAACGCGTTATTTT
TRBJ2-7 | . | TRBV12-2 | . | CASRDGDLTRGQYF | TGTGCAAGTCGCGACGGGGACCTAACACGGGGGCAGTACTTC
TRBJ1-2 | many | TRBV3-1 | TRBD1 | CASSRQGNYGYTF | TGTGCCAGCAGCCGACAGGGGAACTATGGCTACACCTTC
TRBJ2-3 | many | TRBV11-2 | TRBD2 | CASSPRPRGSGGYSTDTQYF | TGTGCCAGCAGCCCCCGCCCCCGGGGAAGCGGGGGATATAGCACAGATACGCAGTATTTT
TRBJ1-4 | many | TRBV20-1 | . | CSAISPGATNEKLFF | TGCAGTGCTATCTCTCCAGGGGCGACTAATGAAAAACTGTTTTTT
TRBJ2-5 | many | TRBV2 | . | CASSRMGGQETQYF | TGTGCCAGCAGTAGAATGGGGGGTCAAGAGACCCAGTACTTC
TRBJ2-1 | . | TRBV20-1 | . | CSARVHRGGNNEQFF | TGCAGTGCTAGAGTTCACAGGGGGGGCAATAATGAGCAGTTCTTC
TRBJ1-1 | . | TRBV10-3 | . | CAISESRGGNTEAFF | TGTGCCATCAGTGAGTCCAGAGGAGGGAACACTGAAGCTTTCTTT
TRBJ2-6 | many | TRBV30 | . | CAWGGTGANVLTF | TGTGCCTGGGGGGGCACTGGGGCCAACGTCCTGACTTTC
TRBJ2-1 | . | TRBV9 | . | CASSVALGRAGINEQFF | TGTGCCAGCAGCGTAGCTCTGGGTCGGGCAGGAATCAATGAGCAGTTCTTC
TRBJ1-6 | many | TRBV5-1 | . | CASSFDGDSPLHF | TGCGCCAGCAGCTTCGACGGGGATTCACCCCTCCACTTT
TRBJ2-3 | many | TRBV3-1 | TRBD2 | CASSQGPGLGADTQYF | TGTGCCAGCAGCCAAGGTCCAGGACTAGGAGCAGATACGCAGTATTTT
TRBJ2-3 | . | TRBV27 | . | CASSLRGGSTDTQYF | TGTGCCAGCAGTTTACGAGGGGGAAGCACAGATACGCAGTATTTT
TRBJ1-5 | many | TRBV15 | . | CATSREPHQPQHF | TGTGCCACCAGCAGAGAGCCGCATCAGCCCCAGCATTTT
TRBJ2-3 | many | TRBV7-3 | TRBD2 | CASSLVAGVWDTQYF | TGTGCCAGCAGCTTAGTAGCGGGAGTTTGGGATACGCAGTATTTT
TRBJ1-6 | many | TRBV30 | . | CAWSDGASSSPLHF | TGTGCCTGGAGCGACGGGGCATCGAGTTCACCCCTCCACTTT
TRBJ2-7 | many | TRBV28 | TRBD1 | CASSHGQGANEQYF | TGTGCCAGCAGTCACGGACAGGGGGCCAACGAGCAGTACTTC
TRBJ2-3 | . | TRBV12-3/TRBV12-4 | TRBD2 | CASTPTSGALTQYF | TGTGCCAGCACCCCTACTAGCGGGGCACTTACGCAGTATTTT
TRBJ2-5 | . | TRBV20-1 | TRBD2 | CSARDMRRGGYQETQYF | TGCAGTGCTAGAGATATGCGGCGCGGGGGGTACCAAGAGACCCAGTACTTC
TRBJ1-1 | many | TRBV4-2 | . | CASSQGSFLVNTEAFF | TGTGCCAGCAGCCAAGGAAGTTTCCTGGTGAACACTGAAGCTTTCTTT
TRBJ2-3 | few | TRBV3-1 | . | CASSQPPQGTQYF | TGTGCCAGCAGCCAACCTCCACAAGGCACGCAGTATTTT
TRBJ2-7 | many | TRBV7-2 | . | CASSLLDEQYF | TGTGCCAGCAGCCTGTTAGACGAGCAGTACTTC
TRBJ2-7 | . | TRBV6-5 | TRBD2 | CASSLAGAAYEQYF | TGTGCCAGCAGTCTAGCGGGGGCCGCCTACGAGCAGTACTTC
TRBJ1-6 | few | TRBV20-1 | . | CSARDTGTSSYNSPLHF | TGCAGTGCTAGAGATACAGGGACCAGCTCCTATAATTCACCCCTCCACTTT
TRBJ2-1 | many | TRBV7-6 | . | CASSQSGGNYNEQFF | TGTGCCAGCAGCCAAAGTGGGGGCAACTACAATGAGCAGTTCTTC
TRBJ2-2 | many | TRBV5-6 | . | CASSLGRPGELFF | TGTGCCAGCAGCTTGGGACGTCCCGGGGAGCTGTTTTTT
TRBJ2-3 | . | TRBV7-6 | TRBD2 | CASSETPPAGGGTQYF | TGTGCCAGCAGCGAAACTCCCCCTGCGGGGGGAGGTACGCAGTATTTT
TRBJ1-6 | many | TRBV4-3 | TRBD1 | CASSQTPGQGAGSPLHF | TGCGCCAGCAGCCAAACGCCGGGACAGGGGGCAGGTTCACCCCTCCACTTT
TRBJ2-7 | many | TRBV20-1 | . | CSAPKTGIYEQYF | TGCAGTGCACCAAAGACAGGTATCTACGAGCAGTACTTC
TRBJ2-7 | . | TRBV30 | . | CATKGTYEQYF | TGTGCAACAAAGGGGACCTACGAGCAGTACTTC